These 8 T cell receptor beta chains were sequenced from one sample in a study of OX40 agonist ivuxolimab in advanced cancers. This table comes from immunoSEQ multiplex PCR, and its TCRdb copy is limited to in-frame clones, with some not included. The data show 65,000 to 90,000 clones, 91% seen once. This material consisted of CD4+ or CD8+ T cells sorted from blood, taken in a trial of the OX40 agonist ivuxolimab. Every receptor here comes from an adult with an advanced solid tumor such as melanoma, head and neck, liver or kidney cancer.

CDR3 in DNA: TGCGCCAGCAGCTCTACGCCGTCGGGAAACTATGGCTACACCTTC. Translating it yields CASSSTPSGNYGYTF. V and J are TRBV4-3 and TRBJ1-2; D uncertain. This CDR3 spans 15 amino acids. V lost 5 bases and J lost 2, with 15 bases in between. Germline lookup yields CDR1 LGHNA and CDR2 YSLEER.

This chain joins TRBV27 and TRBJ2-7; 8 nucleotides agree with TRBD1. Unmatched junction bases numbered 13, after V lost 5 bases and J lost 7 bases. Germline CDR1 and CDR2: MNHEY and SMNVEV (reference sequence). This CDR3 is built from 15 residues. The CDR3 reads CASSPTGGSSGEQYF. DNA of the CDR3: TGTGCCAGCAGTCCAACAGGGGGATCGAGTGGTGAGCAGTACTTC.

The V gene is TRBV7-6, the J gene TRBJ2-3, with a possible D match to TRBD2 (6 bases). The V end lost 1 base, the J end lost 1 base, and 6 bases lay between the germline ends. Germline lookup yields CDR1 SGHVS and CDR2 FNYEAQ. CDR3 length: 14 residues. CDR3 amino acids: CASSLGLGTDTQYF. CDR3 nucleotide sequence: TGTGCCAGCAGCTTAGGACTAGGCACAGATACGCAGTATTTT.

The V call is TRBV4-1, the J call TRBJ2-5; D not certain. From germline, CDR1 is MGHRA and CDR2 YSYEKL. The CDR3 sequence is 13 residues long. Trimming left V 0 bases short and J 3 bases short, with 5 bases between. This CDR3 is CASSQDVEETQYF. CDR3 sequence (DNA): TGCGCCAGCAGCCAAGACGTTGAAGAGACCCAGTACTTC.

The chain recombines TRBV9 with TRBJ1-1; weak D call: TRBD1 (5 bases). Germline values: CDR1 SGDLS, CDR2 YYNGEE. V shed 4 bases and J shed 4 bases, with 14 bases lying between them. This CDR3 is 14 amino acids long. The CDR3 is CASSPVGGSTEAFF. In DNA form, the CDR3 reads TGTGCCAGCAGCCCAGTGGGGGGAAGCACTGAAGCTTTCTTT.

The genes are TRBV7-6 and TRBJ1-5, with 8 bases fitting TRBD1. This CDR3 has 15 amino acids. V trimming: 4 bases; J trimming: 6 bases; junction bases outside the gene matches: 8. CDR1 and CDR2 from the germline V gene are SGHVS and FNYEAQ. The CDR3 DNA reads TGTGCCAGCAGCTCCGAGCCGACAGGGGCTCAGCCCCAGCATTTT. This sequence encodes CASSSEPTGAQPQHF.

The J gene is TRBJ1-1, the V gene TRBV11-3; 7 positions agree with TRBD1. V dropped 2 bases and J dropped 2; count of bases not matched to a gene: 5. In germline, CDR1 is SGHNT, CDR2 YENEEA. This CDR3 has 15 amino acids. CDR3 sequence: CASSLRQGSNTEAFF. The CDR3, as DNA: TGTGCCAGCAGCTTACGACAGGGTAGCAACACTGAAGCTTTCTTT.

The J gene is TRBJ1-5, the V gene TRBV15, with D maybe TRBD1 (5 bases). The CDR3 totals 15 residues. Trimming cost V 0 bases and J 5 bases, with 11 bases left between them. Germline CDR1 LNHNV, CDR2 YYDKDF (reference sequence). The CDR3 sequence is CATSRDLDIYQPQHF. CDR3 DNA: TGTGCCACCAGCAGAGATCTGGACATATATCAGCCCCAGCATTTT.